These 27 T cell receptor beta chains came from one sample sequenced in a study of OX40 agonist ivuxolimab in advanced cancers. Libraries were prepared by immunoSEQ multiplex PCR; TCRdb keeps only in-frame clonotypes and omits some of them. The data contain 53,000 or so clones, about four fifths of them singletons. The material sequenced was CD4+ or CD8+ T cells sorted from blood, taken in a trial of the OX40 agonist ivuxolimab. The receptors originated from an adult with an advanced solid tumor such as melanoma, head and neck, liver or kidney cancer.

This clone came up once. The rearrangement uses TRBV18 and TRBJ2-7; weak D call: TRBD1 (7 bases). V was shortened by 2 bases and J by 5 bases, with 16 bases between the two germline ends. CDR1 and CDR2 (germline): KGHSH, LQKENI. The CDR3 sequence is 15 residues long. CDR3 sequence: CASSPAGGGINEQYF. CDR3 coding DNA: TGTGCCAGCTCACCAGCCGGAGGGGGCATAAACGAGCAGTACTTC.

This chain uses TRBV6-1 with TRBJ1-4; the match to TRBD1 covers 10 bases. The germline V gene encodes CDR1 MNHNS and CDR2 SASEGT. CDR3 length: 15 residues. V dropped 4 bases and J dropped 8; count of bases not matched to a gene: 7. The chain's CDR3 is CASSGWGQGQEKLFF. CDR3 coding DNA: TGTGCCAGCAGTGGATGGGGACAGGGGCAGGAAAAACTGTTTTTT.

This clone was counted a few times. The J gene is TRBJ2-7, the V gene TRBV28, with 8 bases lining up with TRBD2. The CDR3 is made up of 15 amino acids. Germline-derived CDR1 and CDR2 are MDHEN and SYDVKM. The V and J ends lost 6 bases and 3 bases, in that order; junction bases with no gene match: 10. The CDR3 DNA reads as TGTGCCAGCAGCCCCCCGGGGAGCGGGAGCTACGAGCAGTACTTC. Amino acids: CASSPPGSGSYEQYF. Full variable domain (remainder filled in from reference TRBV28 and TRBJ2-7): DVKVTQSSRYLVKRTGEKVFLECVQDMDHENMFWYRQDPGLGLRLIYFSYDVKMKEKGDIPEGYSVSREKKERFSLILESASTNQTSMYLCASSPPGSGSYEQYFGPGTRLTVT.

The V gene is TRBV6-6, the J gene TRBJ1-6; D remains unclear. Germline values: CDR1 MNHNY, CDR2 SVGAGI (reference sequence). Trimming shortened V by 8 bases and J by 4 bases, and 15 bases separated the two germline ends. CDR3 length equals 15 residues. In nucleotides, the CDR3 is TGTGCCAGCGACCGTGGCGGTCATTATAATTCACCCCTCCACTTT. Translated: CASDRGGHYNSPLHF.

The chain employs TRBV25-1 and TRBJ1-1; D remains unclear. CDR1 and CDR2 from the germline V gene are MGHDK and SYGVNS. This CDR3 region has 14 residues. The V and J ends lost 3 bases and 1 base respectively, with 9 bases between them. DNA of the CDR3: TGTGCCAGCAGTGACCGCAAGGGGAACACTGAAGCTTTCTTT. Its protein is CASSDRKGNTEAFF.

The CDR3 spells CASSFISGVSYNEQFF. CDR3 nucleotides: TGCGCCAGCAGCTTTATTAGCGGGGTATCCTACAATGAGCAGTTCTTC. The chain is built from TRBV5-1 and TRBJ2-1; 8 nucleotides agree with TRBD2. The trim removed 2 bases at V and 1 base at J, leaving 5 bases unmatched. Germline V gene data show CDR1 as SGHRS and CDR2 as YFSETQ. The CDR3 spans 16 residues. The whole variable domain, remainder taken from reference TRBV5-1 and TRBJ2-1, is KAGVTQTPRYLIKTRGQQVTLSCSPISGHRSVSWYQQTPGQGLQFLFEYFSETQRNKGNFPGRFSGRQFSNSRSEMNVSTLELGDSALYLCASSFISGVSYNEQFFGPGTRLTVL.

The chain uses TRBV18 and TRBJ2-2; possible D gene TRBD2, 6 bases. Germline V gene lookup returns CDR1 KGHSH and CDR2 LQKENI. This CDR3 is built from 14 residues. V lost 3 bases and J 6 bases, leaving 11 bases between the germline ends. The chain's CDR3 is CASSPNTGAGELFF. The CDR3 nucleotides are TGTGCCAGCTCACCTAACACGGGGGCCGGGGAGCTGTTTTTT.

The gene calls are TRBV6-6 and TRBJ1-6; TRBD1 is a possible D gene (6 bases). V lost 6 bases and J 10 bases, leaving 16 bases between the germline ends. This CDR3 has 14 residues. The V gene's germline CDR1 is MNHNY and CDR2 SVGAGI (reference sequence). CDR3 in amino acids: CASSTAGEGSPLHF. CDR3 nucleotides: TGTGCCAGCAGCACCGCAGGGGAGGGGTCACCCCTCCACTTT.

CDR3 loop: CASSLALRNTEAFF. As DNA, the CDR3 is TGTGCCAGCAGCTTAGCCTTGAGGAACACTGAAGCTTTCTTT. The J gene is TRBJ1-1, the V gene TRBV7-8, with D unclear. Per germline, CDR1 SGHVS and CDR2 FQNEAQ. CDR3 size: 14 residues. Trimming took off 0 bases at V and 1 base at J, with 6 bases between the two ends.

The V call is TRBV28, the J call TRBJ1-3; perhaps TRBD1 as D (5 bases). Germline lookup yields CDR1 MDHEN and CDR2 SYDVKM. The CDR3 runs 15 residues. Trimming pared 2 bases from V and 7 bases from J, leaving 15 bases between. CDR3 sequence reads: CASSLPRGLGNTIYF. The CDR3 DNA reads TGTGCCAGCAGTTTACCCCGGGGCCTTGGGAACACCATATATTTT.

This chain links TRBV19 with TRBJ1-3; D unresolved. Looked up from germline, CDR1 is LNHDA and CDR2 is SQIVND (reference sequence). CDR3 size: 17 residues. V dropped 4 bases and J dropped 4 bases, with 20 bases sitting between them. CDR3 region: CASSTGPGSLVGNTIYF. DNA of the CDR3: TGTGCCAGTAGTACCGGGCCGGGCTCCCTCGTCGGAAACACCATATATTTT.

The chain employs TRBV14 and TRBJ2-7; tentative D call: TRBD1 (6 bases). The CDR3 loop spans 15 amino acids. The ends were cut back, 3 bases at V and 2 bases at J, with 14 bases in the middle. Germline assignment: CDR1 SGHDN and CDR2 FVKESK. CDR3 in amino acids: CASSQGVWTAYEQYF. For the CDR3, the DNA is TGTGCCAGCAGCCAGGGGGTATGGACAGCCTACGAGCAGTACTTC.

This rearrangement joins TRBV7-9 to TRBJ1-4; possible D gene TRBD1, 5 bases. The V end was cut by 1 base, the J end by 11 bases, with 14 bases between. The V gene's germline CDR1 is SEHNR and CDR2 FQNEAQ (reference sequence). The CDR3 length is 14 residues. The CDR3 DNA follows: TGTGCCAGCAGCTTAGGGGACCAAACATCGAAACTGTTTTTT. It codes for CASSLGDQTSKLFF.

This chain uses TRBV7-8 with TRBJ2-5, with D maybe TRBD1 (5 bases). CDR3 length: 15 residues. Trimming cost V 2 bases and J 7 bases, with 17 bases left between them. Germline loops: CDR1 SGHVS, CDR2 FQNEAQ. The CDR3 sequence is CASSLTGHQPGTQYF. CDR3 nucleotide sequence: TGTGCCAGCAGCTTAACAGGTCACCAACCTGGGACCCAGTACTTC.

The chain couples TRBV4-1 to TRBJ2-1; D may be TRBD1 (5 bases). This CDR3 has 17 residues. Germline assignment: CDR1 MGHRA and CDR2 YSYEKL. Trimming stripped 4 bases from V and 5 bases from J, with 21 bases between. The CDR3, as DNA: TGCGCCAGCAGCCCGACGACAGTCCTTACTAATAACAATGAGCAGTTCTTC. Its translation: CASSPTTVLTNNNEQFF.

The J gene is TRBJ1-5, the V gene TRBV5-8; D is perhaps TRBD1 (5 bases). Germline V gene data show CDR1 as SGHTS and CDR2 as YDEGEE. This CDR3 spans 15 amino acids. The V end lost 1 base, the J end lost 5 bases, and 13 bases lay between the germline ends. The CDR3 region is CASSLMGGDHQPQHF. CDR3 coding DNA: TGTGCCAGCAGCTTGATGGGGGGAGACCATCAGCCCCAGCATTTT.

The chain couples TRBV6-5 to TRBJ1-4, with TRBD1 identical over 10 bases. The CDR3 is 13 amino acids. The germline V gene has CDR1 MNHEY and CDR2 SVGAGI. Trimming cost V 9 bases and J 7 bases; bases outside gene matches: 5. CDR3 in amino acids: CASKGQGREKLFF. CDR3 DNA: TGTGCCAGTAAGGGACAGGGGCGTGAAAAACTGTTTTTT.

The chain uses TRBV5-1 and TRBJ2-7; a weak D match, TRBD1 (6 bases). The germline V and J ends were trimmed by 7 bases and 7 bases, with 15 bases remaining between them. The CDR3 extends over 12 amino acids. CDR1 and CDR2 (germline): SGHRS, YFSETQ. This chain's CDR3 is CASRDLQGEQYF. The CDR3 coding sequence is TGCGCCAGCCGAGACCTTCAGGGGGAGCAGTACTTC.

The J gene is TRBJ2-5, the V gene TRBV29-1; possible D gene TRBD2, 5 bases. CDR1 and CDR2 from the germline V gene are SQVTM and ANQGSEA. This CDR3 has 15 amino acids. The V end was cut by 7 bases, the J end by 2 bases, with 20 bases between. The CDR3 nucleotides read TGCAGCGCCCGACGTCCCGGACTTCGTCAAGAGACCCAGTACTTC. Translation: CSARRPGLRQETQYF. Together with reference TRBV29-1 and TRBJ2-5, the CDR3 gives the full variable domain: SAVISQKPSRDICQRGTSLTIQCQVDSQVTMMFWYRQQPGQSLTLIATANQGSEATYESGFVIDKFPISRPNLTFSTLTVSNMSPEDSSIYLCSARRPGLRQETQYFGPGTRLLVL.

V gene TRBV4-1 combines with J gene TRBJ2-5; D not certain. Germline CDR1 is MGHRA and CDR2 is YSYEKL. This CDR3 is built from 14 residues. The V end lost 4 bases, the J end lost 5 bases, and 14 bases lay between the germline ends. The CDR3: CASSLPAAEETQYF. In nucleotides, the CDR3 is TGCGCCAGCAGCCTCCCGGCCGCCGAGGAGACCCAGTACTTC.

The sample holds a few counts of this clone. The chain has TRBV5-1 and TRBJ1-6, with TRBD1 as a possible D gene (5 bases). The germline CDR1 and CDR2 sequences are SGHRS and YFSETQ. This CDR3 region has 15 residues. V lost 4 bases, J lost 6 bases, and 14 bases lay in between. CDR3 bases: TGCGCCAGCAGCAACGGGAGGAGGGGTAATTCACCCCTCCACTTT. Translation: CASSNGRRGNSPLHF.

This clone showed up just a few times. The V call is TRBV4-3, the J call TRBJ1-1, with D uncertain. The germline V gene has CDR1 LGHNA and CDR2 YSLEER. Trimming took off 1 base at V and 10 bases at J, with 16 bases between the two ends. The CDR3 runs to 14 residues. CDR3 in amino acids: CASSQVGVQFTAFF. As DNA, the CDR3 is TGCGCCAGCAGCCAAGTTGGGGTTCAATTCACAGCTTTCTTT.

The chain is built from TRBV5-6 and TRBJ2-1, with 12 bases aligning to TRBD2. Trimming removed 0 bases from V and 6 bases from J; junction bases left unmatched: 10. The V gene's germline CDR1 is SGHDT and CDR2 YYEEEE. CDR3 length: 18 residues. The chain's CDR3 is CASSLGLAGVLFINEQFF. The CDR3, as DNA: TGTGCCAGCAGCTTGGGACTAGCGGGAGTTCTATTCATCAATGAGCAGTTCTTC. Based on the CDR3 plus reference TRBV5-6 and TRBJ2-1, the full variable domain is DAGVTQSPTHLIKTRGQQVTLRCSPKSGHDTVSWYQQALGQGPQFIFQYYEEEERQRGNFPDRFSGHQFPNYSSELNVNALLLGDSALYLCASSLGLAGVLFINEQFFGPGTRLTVL.

This clone has more than one count but fewer than ten. The same CDR3 arises from other DNA sequences in this sample as well. The chain joins TRBV30 to TRBJ2-7, with 7 positions matching TRBD1. Unmatched junction bases numbered 8, after V lost 5 bases and J lost 4 bases. Germline-derived CDR1 and CDR2 are GTSNPN and SVGIG (reference sequence). The CDR3 has 13 residues. CDR3 in DNA: TGTGCCTGGCACAGGGGATATCAGTACGAGCAGTACTTC. This translates into CAWHRGYQYEQYF.

The chain carries TRBV7-2 and TRBJ2-5; D not resolved. This CDR3 region has 13 residues. Germline CDR1 and CDR2: SGHTA and FQGNSA. Deletions cut 5 bases from V and 4 bases from J, with 11 bases between. The CDR3 DNA reads as TGTGCCAGCAGCCTCACCGGTTTAGAGACCCAGTACTTC. This codes for CASSLTGLETQYF.

V usage is TRBV6-1 and J usage is TRBJ2-2; 12 bases map to TRBD1. V was clipped by 6 bases and J by 7 bases; unmatched bases: 3. The CDR3 contains 14 residues. In germline, CDR1 is MNHNS, CDR2 SASEGT. CDR3 nucleotides: TGTGCCAGCAGGGGACAGGGGGCAAACGGGGAGCTGTTTTTT. Translating it yields CASRGQGANGELFF.

The chain couples TRBV15 to TRBJ1-2; 9 nucleotides agree with TRBD1. The CDR3 extends over 19 amino acids. The germline gives CDR1 LNHNV, CDR2 YYDKDF (reference sequence). The trim removed 0 bases at V and 5 bases at J, leaving 16 bases unmatched. The CDR3 DNA reads as TGTGCCACCAGCAGAGAACCCGGGACAGGGCTCCAAGCTGTGTATGGCTACACCTTC. This gives the protein CATSREPGTGLQAVYGYTF.